What follows are 9 T cell receptor beta chains derived from one specimen sequenced in a study of T-cell memory formation after mild COVID-19. MiXCR was run by TCRdb on the 5' RACE reads, yielding one entry per CDR3 protein. The table records about 340,000 distinct CDR3 sequences, around 15% of them present only once. The material sequenced was PBMCs or a T cell subset sorted from them (not recorded which). The origin of the receptors is a man aged 18 to 29 who had mild COVID-19 (a few samples of this study predate the infection). Cell type and time point are not known.

This clonotype has more than one count but fewer than ten. The genes are TRBV5-1 and TRBJ2-7; 7 bases are shared with TRBD1. Per germline, CDR1 SGHRS and CDR2 YFSETQ. This CDR3 comprises 16 residues. The trim removed 3 bases at V and 4 bases at J, leaving 13 bases unmatched. CDR3 sequence: CASSSTPGQREYEQYF. The CDR3 coding sequence is TGCGCCAGCAGCTCAACTCCGGGACAGCGAGAGTACGAGCAGTACTTC.

This rearrangement joins TRBV6-4 to TRBJ1-5, with D maybe TRBD1 (5 bases). CDR3 size: 15 residues. V shed 6 bases and J shed 6 bases, with 18 bases lying between them. Looked up from germline, CDR1 is MRHNA and CDR2 is SNTAGT. The CDR3 nucleotides are TGTGCCAGCAGGGCACGGGGCGGATGGGGTCAGCCCCAGCATTTT. Translated, it gives CASRARGGWGQPQHF.

This clonotype has a handful of counts. The rearrangement links TRBV4-2 to TRBJ1-5; 8 bases map to TRBD1. Per the germline V gene, CDR1 is LGHNA and CDR2 is YNFKEQ. The junction had 8 bases not matched to a gene; V was cut back by 4 bases and J by 3 bases. This CDR3 region has 16 residues. CDR3 in amino acids: CASSPWDRPNNQPQHF. The CDR3 nucleotides read TGTGCCAGCAGCCCCTGGGACAGGCCGAACAATCAGCCCCAGCATTTT.

This rearrangement joins TRBV12-3 or TRBV12-4 to TRBJ1-1; D may be TRBD1 (6 bases). V was cut by 5 bases and J by 6 bases, with 13 bases left in between. The length of the CDR3 is 13 residues. The CDR3 coding sequence is TGTGCCAGCAGTGAACAGGGAGATTCTGAAGCTTTCTTT. Amino acids: CASSEQGDSEAFF.

The gene calls are TRBV6-5 and TRBJ1-6; TRBD1 aligns across 10 bases. The germline V gene encodes CDR1 MNHEY and CDR2 SVGAGI. The CDR3 runs to 14 residues. The V gene end was trimmed by 2 bases and the J gene end by 10 bases; junction bases not matched to a gene: 2. The CDR3 here is CASSYGDRGSPLHF. The CDR3 coding sequence is TGTGCCAGCAGTTACGGGGACAGGGGCTCACCCCTCCACTTT.

This clonotype was counted a few times. The CDR3 protein is CASSSGTGENIQYF. In DNA, the CDR3 is TGTGCCAGCAGCTCCGGGACAGGGGAAAACATTCAGTACTTC. The chain has TRBV7-9 and TRBJ2-4; 10 bases line up with TRBD1. This CDR3 contains 14 residues. Germline CDR1 is SEHNR and CDR2 is FQNEAQ (reference sequence). With 4 bases clipped from V and 5 bases from J, the junction kept 2 bases outside the gene matches.

This clonotype was observed a few times. The chain carries TRBV4-1 and TRBJ2-1; 12 bases map to TRBD2. This CDR3 is 16 amino acids long. Trimming at V came to 5 bases and at J to 6 bases, leaving 8 bases not matched to a gene. CDR1 and CDR2 (germline): MGHRA, YSYEKL. In DNA, the CDR3 is TGCGCCAGCAGCGACCTAGCGGGGGGGCCCCTCAATGAGCAGTTCTTC. Encoded protein: CASSDLAGGPLNEQFF.

This clonotype was picked up many times. V and J are TRBV10-3 and TRBJ2-7, with TRBD1 matching over 10 bases. The CDR3 contains 14 residues. V lost 6 bases, J lost 4 bases, and 6 bases stayed unmatched. Looked up from germline, CDR1 is ENHRY and CDR2 is SYGVKD. The CDR3, as DNA: TGTGCCATCAGGGTTTCGGGACAGGGGTACGAGCAGTACTTC. This sequence encodes CAIRVSGQGYEQYF.

There are many counts of this clonotype. This sequence joins TRBV18 and TRBJ2-1, with 7 bases that match TRBD1. Per germline, CDR1 KGHSH and CDR2 LQKENI. The CDR3 loop spans 14 amino acids. After removal of 3 bases from V and 4 bases from J, the junction contained 3 bases not matched to a gene. CDR3 sequence: CASSPPTGYNEQFF. The DNA for the CDR3 is TGTGCCAGCTCACCTCCGACAGGGTACAATGAGCAGTTCTTC.